The rows below give T cell receptor beta chains drawn from one sample of a study of T cell responses to AZD1222 COVID-19 vaccine. Profiled with immunoSEQ multiplex PCR; TCRdb holds only in-frame clones, not every one. This sample yields approximately 120,000 clones, of which 70% to 90% are seen a single time; about 4.5% belongs to the top ten. The specimen comprised peripheral blood, sampled 28 days after the second AZD1222 dose. Receptors were obtained from an adult who received the AZD1222 COVID-19 vaccine. Each CDR3 is given with its conserved first and last residue. D genes are given only for firm matches. Not all rows give a size; the values are once, few, many and, for expanded clones, a class.

v_call	d_call	clone_size	j_call	cdr3_nt	cdr3_aa
TRBV11-1	.	.	TRBJ2-7	TGTGCCAGCAGCTGGACTCCGGGGGAGAGCGAGCAGTACTTC	CASSWTPGESEQYF
TRBV6-2/TRBV6-3	TRBD2	.	TRBJ2-5	TGTGCCAGCAGTTACTCGCTAGCGGGAGGAGGTATCGCGGAGACCCAGTACTTC	CASSYSLAGGGIAETQYF
TRBV5-6	.	.	TRBJ2-1	TGTGCCAGCAGCTTGGAGGTGGGGGGCACCTACAATGAGCAGTTCTTC	CASSLEVGGTYNEQFF
TRBV5-6	TRBD1	many	TRBJ2-7	TGTGCCAGCAGCCGCGGACAGGGGCGGTACGAGCAGTACTTC	CASSRGQGRYEQYF
TRBV19	.	.	TRBJ2-3	TGTGCCAGTAGTAGGGGCGGGGGCACGCAGTATTTT	CASSRGGGTQYF
TRBV15	.	.	TRBJ1-2	TGTGCCACCAGCAGAACAAACCAGGGGAGGGGAAGGGGTAACTATGGCTACACCTTC	CATSRTNQGRGRGNYGYTF
TRBV10-1	.	.	TRBJ1-2	TGCGCCAGTGACAGTGACGGCTATGGCTACACCTTC	CASDSDGYGYTF
TRBV5-5	TRBD1	.	TRBJ1-1	TGTGCCAGCAGCAACGGACAGGGGGCGAACACTGAAGCTTTCTTT	CASSNGQGANTEAFF
TRBV7-2	.	.	TRBJ1-5	TGTGCCAGCAGCTCCCGGGGCAATCAGCCCCAGCATTTT	CASSSRGNQPQHF
TRBV5-4	.	.	TRBJ1-4	TGTGCCAGCAGCCTCGGACAGTATAATGAAAAACTGTTTTTT	CASSLGQYNEKLFF
TRBV30	.	.	TRBJ1-6	TGTGCCTGGAGTGTACTTGGACGGAGCTCCTATAATTCACCCCTCCACTTT	CAWSVLGRSSYNSPLHF
TRBV6-2/TRBV6-3	.	once	TRBJ1-2	TGTGCCAGCAGTTACGATCTATATGGCTACACCTTC	CASSYDLYGYTF
TRBV15	.	.	TRBJ2-1	TGTGCCACCAGTCAGGGCCAGGGACTTTACAATGAGCAGTTCTTC	CATSQGQGLYNEQFF
TRBV12-5	.	.	TRBJ1-4	TGTGCTAGTGGTTTGGTCTTCGGCAATAAGCCAAATGAAAAACTGTTTTTT	CASGLVFGNKPNEKLFF
TRBV14	.	.	TRBJ1-5	TGTGCCAGCAGCCTACCCATGGGGCCCCAGCATTTT	CASSLPMGPQHF
TRBV10-2	.	.	TRBJ2-7	TGCGCCAGCAGAGGAGCGTCGAGCTCCTACGAGCAGTACTTC	CASRGASSSYEQYF
TRBV7-8	.	.	TRBJ1-4	TGTGCCAGCAGCCGCCGACGCGACAGAACTAATGAAAAACTGTTTTTT	CASSRRRDRTNEKLFF
TRBV28	.	.	TRBJ1-5	TGTGCCAGCAGTACTGGGCCAGGAATGAATCAGCCCCAGCATTTT	CASSTGPGMNQPQHF
TRBV5-1	TRBD1	few	TRBJ2-2	TGCGCCAGCAGCTTTCCCAGGGGGAAAAACACCGGGGAGCTGTTTTTT	CASSFPRGKNTGELFF
TRBV11-3	TRBD2	.	TRBJ2-1	TGTGCCAGCAGCCCTAGCGGGGGGAGCTCCTACAATGAGCAGTTCTTC	CASSPSGGSSYNEQFF
TRBV5-6	.	once	TRBJ1-5	TGTGCCAGCAGCTTCGGGGCTAATTCCAATCAGCCCCAGCATTTT	CASSFGANSNQPQHF
TRBV28	.	.	TRBJ2-2	TGTGCCAGCAGTTTTAACGGGGAGCTGTTTTTT	CASSFNGELFF
TRBV7-8	.	.	TRBJ1-4	TGTGCCAGCAGCCCTACACCAATTTCTGAAAAACTGTTTTTT	CASSPTPISEKLFF
TRBV5-6	.	.	TRBJ1-1	TGTGCCAGCAGCTTTCACCGGATTGGGGCTTTCTTT	CASSFHRIGAFF
TRBV28	.	.	TRBJ1-1	TGTGCCAGCAGTTTGTCAGCCAACACTGAAGCTTTCTTT	CASSLSANTEAFF
TRBV5-4	TRBD1	.	TRBJ2-3	TGTGCCAGCAGCTTGGGGGGACAGGGGGTAACAGATACGCAGTATTTT	CASSLGGQGVTDTQYF